This T cell receptor (beta chain) was recovered during a study of CD8+ T cells in alopecia areata. The CDR3 consists of 14 residues. Between the trimmed V and J ends, which lost 1 base and 4 bases, there was a span of 10 bases. Germline V CDR1 and CDR2: MNHNS, SASEGT. Following extraction, RNA underwent reverse transcription to cDNA, which served as the sequencing template. Sequencing used immunoSEQ multiplex PCR; TCRdb keeps in-frame clones, though not all of them. The repertoire holds tens of thousands of clones, with just over 45% as singletons. The treatment: oral pan-JAK inhibitor, 5-10 mg twice daily. General study points: With just one nonresponder, it is still uncertain whether baseline CD8+ expansion relates to response.

Worth noting for this clone: Its specificity is not known.

The chain combines TRBV6-1 with TRBJ2-5; D unresolved. This sequence was found in a human donor with alopecia areata. The input for sequencing was CD8+ T cells sorted from blood, taken around week 37, from a patient treated with tofacitinib. CDR3 bases: TGTGCCAGCAGTGAAGTACATCTGGGAGAGACCCAGTACTTC. This codes for CASSEVHLGETQYF.